Sequencing of this T cell receptor beta chain was carried out in a study of PD-L1 blockade in urothelial cancer. Study-level information: In the patient group, most of the roughly 30 were males with bladder-origin urothelial cancer. The analyses of blood took place 3 weeks (second dose) and 6 weeks after treatment start. Blood-derived samples held a median around 140,000 T cells.

Indicated time point: peripheral blood 6 weeks after treatment start. This CDR3 spans 19 amino acids. Germline assignment: CDR1 KGHSH and CDR2 LQKENI. The V end lost 1 base, the J end lost 6 bases, and 27 bases lay between the germline ends. Measured with immunoSEQ multiplex PCR; TCRdb has only the in-frame clones, and not every one. The repertoire includes 40,000 to 45,000 clones, about four fifths of them detected once, and about 15% sits in the top ten. The receptor was derived from a man aged 60 to 69 with urothelial cancer. Material: PBMCs, obtained around atezolizumab (anti-PD-L1) treatment. The rearrangement links TRBV18 to TRBJ1-2; D possibly corresponds to TRBD1 (6 bases). CDR3 DNA sequence: TGTGCCAGCTCACCACAGGCGGATGCGGTAGGGGGTGGAATGCATGGCTACACCTTC. Amino acid sequence: CASSPQADAVGGGMHGYTF.